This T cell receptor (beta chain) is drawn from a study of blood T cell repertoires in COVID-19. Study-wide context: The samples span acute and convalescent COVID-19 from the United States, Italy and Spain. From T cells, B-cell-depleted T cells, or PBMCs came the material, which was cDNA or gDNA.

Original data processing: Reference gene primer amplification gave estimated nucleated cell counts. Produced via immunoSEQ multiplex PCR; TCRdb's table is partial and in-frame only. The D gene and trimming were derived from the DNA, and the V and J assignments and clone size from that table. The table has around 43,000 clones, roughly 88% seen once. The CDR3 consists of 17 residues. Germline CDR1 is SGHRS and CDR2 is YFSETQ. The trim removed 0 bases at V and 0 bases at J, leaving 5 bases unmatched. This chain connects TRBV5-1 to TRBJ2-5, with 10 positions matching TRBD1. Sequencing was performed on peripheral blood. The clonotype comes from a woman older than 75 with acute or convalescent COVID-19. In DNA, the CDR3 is TGCGCCAGCAGCTTGGAGTGGACAGGGGGGTACCAAGAGACCCAGTACTTC. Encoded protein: CASSLEWTGGYQETQYF.